The sequence of this T cell receptor (beta chain) was determined in a study of response to subunit inactivated influenza vaccine. Ten or more counts support this clonotype. Its target is unknown. One end of the junction fails to match germline, which may point to a read error. TCRdb re-analysed the RT-PCR reads in MiXCR, keeping a single row per CDR3 protein. The sample includes roughly 500,000 distinct CDR3 sequences, about 15% of them seen just once. The CDR3 spans 14 residues. Germline V lookup: CDR1 SGHTA, CDR2 FQGNSA. Study outcomes and limitations: The authors offered the suggestion that each seasonal influenza vaccination recruits few new T cells.

The receptor was isolated from a man aged 50 to 69 who received an inactivated influenza vaccine. The specimen comprised CD4+ T cells sorted from PBMCs, sampled about 24 months after vaccination. The V and J genes are TRBV7-2 and TRBJ1-5; TRBD1 is a possible D gene (6 bases). CDR3 DNA: TGCGCCAGCAGCCCACAGGGAAGCAATCAGCCCCAGCATTTT. Amino acids: CASSPQGSNQPQHF.